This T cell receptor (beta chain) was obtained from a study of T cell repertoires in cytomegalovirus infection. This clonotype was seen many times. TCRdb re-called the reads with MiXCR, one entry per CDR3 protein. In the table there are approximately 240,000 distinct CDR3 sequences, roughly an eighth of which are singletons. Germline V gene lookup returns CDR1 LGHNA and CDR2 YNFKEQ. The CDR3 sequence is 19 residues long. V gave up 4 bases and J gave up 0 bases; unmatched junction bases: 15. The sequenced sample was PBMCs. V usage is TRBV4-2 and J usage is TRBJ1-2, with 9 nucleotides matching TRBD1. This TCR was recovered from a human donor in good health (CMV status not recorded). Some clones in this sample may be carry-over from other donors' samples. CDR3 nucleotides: TGTGCCAGCAGCCCATCCCAAGCGGGACAGGGTGGGGCTAACTATGGCTACACCTTC. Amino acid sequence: CASSPSQAGQGGANYGYTF.